The 14 T cell receptor beta chains reported below all come from one sample, sequenced in a study of cytomegalovirus exposure and HLA in healthy donors. Repertoires were generated with immunoSEQ multiplex PCR, while TCRdb's copy carries only in-frame clones and drops some. The data contain more than 150,000 clones, about 86% of them seen just once; the ten biggest clones take up around 2.8%. The sample consisted of PBMCs. These receptors were collected from a woman between 18 and 30 years old in good health and CMV-seropositive.

The chain is built from TRBV7-9 and TRBJ2-7; 9 positions agree with TRBD2. The germline V gene has CDR1 SEHNR and CDR2 FQNEAQ (reference sequence). V shed 6 bases, J shed 3 bases, and the junction held 6 bases outside the gene matches. This CDR3 is built from 14 residues. The CDR3 spells CASRISGGDYEQYF. The CDR3 bases are TGTGCCAGCAGGATTAGCGGGGGAGACTACGAGCAGTACTTC.

The chain uses TRBV5-1 and TRBJ2-5, with TRBD2 matching over 8 bases. Germline CDR1 is SGHRS and CDR2 is YFSETQ. The CDR3 extends over 17 amino acids. After removal of 3 bases from V and 5 bases from J, the junction contained 15 bases not matched to a gene. CDR3 nucleotides: TGCGCCAGCAGCTGGGGACGCGGGGGGAGCCCACGGGAGACCCAGTACTTC. Its protein product is CASSWGRGGSPRETQYF.

This clone appeared once. The CDR3 bases are TGTGCCAGTAGTCATAGACAGGATGGGGAGACCCAGTACTTC. It encodes CASSHRQDGETQYF. V is TRBV19 and J is TRBJ2-5; the D gene is possibly TRBD1 (6 bases). This CDR3 contains 14 residues. Trimming cost V 5 bases and J 5 bases, with 15 bases left between them. The germline V gene encodes CDR1 LNHDA and CDR2 SQIVND (reference sequence). Using reference TRBV19 and TRBJ2-5 for the parts outside the CDR3, the full variable domain is DGGITQSPKYLFRKEGQNVTLSCEQNLNHDAMYWYRQDPGQGLRLIYYSQIVNDFQKGDIAEGYSVSREKKESFPLTVTSAQKNPTAFYLCASSHRQDGETQYFGPGTRLLVL.

The rearrangement uses TRBV11-1 and TRBJ1-5; D gene unclear. This CDR3 has 14 residues. V was clipped by 6 bases and J by 1 base, with 10 bases between them. CDR1 and CDR2 (germline): SGHAT, FQDESV (reference sequence). This chain's CDR3 is CASSPGLSNQPQHF. CDR3 DNA sequence: TGTGCCAGCAGTCCCGGACTAAGCAATCAGCCCCAGCATTTT.

The chain is built from TRBV7-9 and TRBJ2-2; TRBD1 matches at 9 bases. The ends lost 7 bases at V and 7 bases at J; junction bases unmatched: 10. The CDR3 runs to 15 residues. CDR1 and CDR2 (germline): SEHNR, FQNEAQ (reference sequence). The CDR3 region has the DNA TGTGCCAGCACCAGAGGACAGGGGTTGAGCGGGGAGCTGTTTTTT. It yields the protein CASTRGQGLSGELFF.

This clone showed up just once. The rearrangement joins TRBV5-1 to TRBJ2-5, with TRBD2 matching 9 bases. The germline V gene has CDR1 SGHRS and CDR2 YFSETQ. V gave up 5 bases and J gave up 5 bases; unmatched junction bases: 10. CDR3 length: 15 residues. In DNA, the CDR3 is TGCGCCAGCAGTAGCGGGGGATCCAGAGGGGAGACCCAGTACTTC. This translates into CASSSGGSRGETQYF.

The V and J genes are TRBV19 and TRBJ2-1; D might be TRBD2 (7 bases). Germline V gene data show CDR1 as LNHDA and CDR2 as SQIVND (reference sequence). This CDR3 has 16 amino acids. V shed 6 bases and J shed 0 bases, with 15 bases lying between them. CDR3 region: CASRREGGSSYNEQFF. For the CDR3, the DNA is TGTGCCAGTAGGCGCGAGGGGGGGAGCTCCTACAATGAGCAGTTCTTC.

J is TRBJ2-3 and V is TRBV5-8; D may be TRBD1 (5 bases). Trimming cost V 0 bases and J 5 bases, with 16 bases left between them. Per the germline V gene, CDR1 is SGHTS and CDR2 is YDEGEE. There are 16 residues in the CDR3. CDR3 region: CASSLGTIVSIDTQYF. The CDR3 nucleotides read TGTGCCAGCAGCTTGGGGACAATCGTCTCCATAGATACGCAGTATTTT.

The chain combines TRBV9 with TRBJ2-7, with 7 nucleotides matching TRBD1. This CDR3 is 15 amino acids long. Unmatched junction bases numbered 4, after V lost 1 base and J lost 0 bases. The germline V gene encodes CDR1 SGDLS and CDR2 YYNGEE. CDR3 residues: CASSVNRDSSYEQYF. The CDR3 nucleotides read TGTGCCAGCAGCGTAAATCGGGACAGCTCCTACGAGCAGTACTTC. Full variable domain (remainder filled in from reference TRBV9 and TRBJ2-7): DSGVTQTPKHLITATGQRVTLRCSPRSGDLSVYWYQQSLDQGLQFLIQYYNGEERAKGNILERFSAQQFPDLHSELNLSSLELGDSALYFCASSVNRDSSYEQYFGPGTRLTVT.

This chain joins TRBV15 and TRBJ2-4, with 7 bases aligning to TRBD2. Trimming removed 0 bases from V and 6 bases from J; junction bases left unmatched: 5. Germline V gene lookup returns CDR1 LNHNV and CDR2 YYDKDF (reference sequence). This CDR3 comprises 15 residues. CDR3 amino acids: CATSRDVTSVNIQYF. CDR3 nucleotide sequence: TGTGCCACCAGCAGAGATGTAACTAGCGTAAACATTCAGTACTTC.

The rearrangement links TRBV5-6 to TRBJ1-2; no clear D gene. This CDR3 has 16 amino acids. V lost 2 bases and J 2 bases, leaving 16 bases between the germline ends. Germline assignment: CDR1 SGHDT and CDR2 YYEEEE. In DNA, the CDR3 is TGTGCCAGCAGCTTTTTGGGGAGGGAGGCGAACTATGGCTACACCTTC. This encodes CASSFLGREANYGYTF.

V and J are TRBV7-9 and TRBJ1-1, with 7 bases identical to TRBD1. J was trimmed by 1 base and V by 5 bases; bases with no gene match: 7. CDR1 is SEHNR and CDR2 is FQNEAQ in the germline V gene (reference sequence). The CDR3 sequence is 15 residues long. The CDR3 DNA is TGTGCCAGCAGCGTACTCCGGGACAGGAACACTGAAGCTTTCTTT. This gives the protein CASSVLRDRNTEAFF.

There are a few counts of this clone. The chain employs TRBV6-6 and TRBJ2-7; perhaps TRBD2 as D (7 bases). Trimming removed 6 bases at V and 6 bases at J, with 18 bases between. This CDR3 is 14 amino acids long. Germline CDR1 MNHNY, CDR2 SVGAGI (reference sequence). The CDR3 here is CASSRGGGGSEQYF. The DNA for the CDR3 is TGTGCCAGCAGCCGCGGGGGAGGGGGAAGCGAGCAGTACTTC.

The chain links TRBV5-4 to TRBJ2-1; TRBD2 agrees at 8 bases. The CDR3 is 14 residues long. CDR1 is SGHNT and CDR2 is YYREEE in the germline V gene (reference sequence). Trimming took 0 bases from V and 9 from J; bases not matched to a gene: 5. CDR3: CASSLGGLGVEQFF. Written as DNA, the CDR3 is TGTGCCAGCAGCTTGGGGGGACTAGGGGTTGAGCAGTTCTTC.